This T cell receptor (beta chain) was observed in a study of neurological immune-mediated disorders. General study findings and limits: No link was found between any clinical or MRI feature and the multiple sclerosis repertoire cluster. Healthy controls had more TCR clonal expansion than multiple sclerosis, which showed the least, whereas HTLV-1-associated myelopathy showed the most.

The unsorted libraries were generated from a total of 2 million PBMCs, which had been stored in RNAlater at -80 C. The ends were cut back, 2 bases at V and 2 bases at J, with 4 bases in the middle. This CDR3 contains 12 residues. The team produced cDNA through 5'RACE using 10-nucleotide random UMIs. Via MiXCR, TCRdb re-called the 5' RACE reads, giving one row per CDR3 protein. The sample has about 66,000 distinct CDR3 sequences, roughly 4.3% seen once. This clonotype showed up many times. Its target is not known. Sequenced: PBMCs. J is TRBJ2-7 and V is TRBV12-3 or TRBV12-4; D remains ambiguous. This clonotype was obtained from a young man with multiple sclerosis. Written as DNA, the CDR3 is TGTGCCAGCAGTTTATCCCCCTACGAGCAGTACTTC. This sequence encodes CASSLSPYEQYF.